Shown below are 5 T cell receptor beta chains from a single sample sequenced in a study of T cells in Graves' hyperthyroidism and ophthalmopathy. TCR beta CDR3 region amplification was performed from RNA transcripts. TCR CDR3 underwent first-round RT-PCR with the HTBI primer set. One entry per CDR3 protein, called by TCRdb with MiXCR from the multiplex PCR reads. The sample has some 620,000 distinct CDR3 sequences; 15% to 20% are singletons. The sequencing input was blood. These receptors originate from a woman aged 25 to 45 with Graves' hyperthyroidism.

The genes are TRBV10-1 and TRBJ2-3; 9 nucleotides agree with TRBD1. Germline V gene lookup returns CDR1 WNHNN and CDR2 SYGVQD (reference sequence). The CDR3 totals 15 residues. Germline trimming cut 3 bases from V and 4 bases from J; bases unmatched to any gene: 5. The CDR3 DNA reads as TGCGCCAGCAGTGATCAGGGACAGGGCGCAGATACGCAGTATTTT. Translation: CASSDQGQGADTQYF.

V gene TRBV7-2 combines with J gene TRBJ1-5; D possibly corresponds to TRBD1 (6 bases). V was cut by 3 bases and J by 0 bases, with 21 bases left in between. The germline V gene has CDR1 SGHTA and CDR2 FQGNSA. The CDR3 loop spans 19 amino acids. This CDR3 reads CASSLARGAEPFSNQPQHF. CDR3 sequence (DNA): TGTGCCAGCAGCTTGGCACGGGGGGCAGAGCCCTTTAGCAATCAGCCCCAGCATTTT.

This clonotype was recorded at least ten times. The rearrangement uses TRBV10-3 and TRBJ2-7; TRBD1 might be the D (5 bases). CDR1 is ENHRY and CDR2 is SYGVKD in the germline V gene. This CDR3 comprises 14 residues. V lost 2 bases, J lost 3 bases, and 11 bases lay in between. CDR3 nucleotide sequence: TGTGCCATCAGTGAGCGGACAAGCAACTACGAGCAGTACTTC. Translation gives CAISERTSNYEQYF.

This clonotype has a count of ten or more. The chain combines TRBV10-3 with TRBJ1-2; no definite D call. CDR1 ENHRY and CDR2 SYGVKD come from the germline V gene. V lost 9 bases and J lost 8, with 10 bases in between. This CDR3 spans 10 amino acids. CDR3 sequence reads: CAIGLRGYTF. The CDR3 DNA sequence: TGTGCCATTGGCTTACGGGGCTACACCTTC.

In this sample, this clonotype turned up many times. This rearrangement joins TRBV7-2 to TRBJ1-6, with D possibly matching TRBD1 (6 bases). The V gene lost 0 bases and the J gene lost 7 bases, with 16 bases spanning the gap. CDR1 is SGHTA and CDR2 is FQGNSA in the germline V gene. This CDR3 is built from 17 residues. CDR3 bases: TGTGCCAGCAGCTTAGCATCTACAGGGAGTAGGAATTCACCCCTCCACTTT. Its translation is CASSLASTGSRNSPLHF. Looking up the rest from reference TRBV7-2 and TRBJ1-6 gives the full variable domain: GAGVSQSPSNKVTEKGKDVELRCDPISGHTALYWYRQSLGQGLEFLIYFQGNSAPDKSGLPSDRFSAERTGGSVSTLTIQRTQQEDSAVYLCASSLASTGSRNSPLHFGNGTRLTVT.